This T cell receptor (beta chain) was identified during a study of early T cells in non-severe SARS-CoV-2 infection. At the level of the study: RNA in bulk from unsorted whole blood was sequenced, and chains were unpaired.

Attached unique molecular identifiers marked individual cDNA molecules. Using its own MiXCR run on the 5' RACE reads, TCRdb lists one record per CDR3 protein. The sample lists 70,000 to 85,000 distinct CDR3 sequences; roughly 13% were seen once. CDR1 and CDR2 from the germline V gene are SNHLY and FYNNEI. V shed 1 base and J 10 bases; nucleotides not matched to a gene: 6. The CDR3 consists of 15 residues. The chain uses TRBV2 and TRBJ2-1; 11 positions match TRBD2. Sample: whole blood. This sequence was found in an adult who was a healthcare worker with PCR-confirmed SARS-CoV-2 infection or an uninfected control (not recorded which). In DNA form, the CDR3 reads TGTGCCAGCAGTGAAGGTAGCGGGGGGGCTGGAGAGCAGTTCTTC. The encoded protein is CASSEGSGGAGEQFF.